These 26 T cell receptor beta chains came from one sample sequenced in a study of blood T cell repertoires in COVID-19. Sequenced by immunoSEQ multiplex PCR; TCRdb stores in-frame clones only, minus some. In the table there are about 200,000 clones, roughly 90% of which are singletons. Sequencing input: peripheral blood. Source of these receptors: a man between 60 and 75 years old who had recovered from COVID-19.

This chain's CDR3 is CASSYRGTGLETQYF. Here the CDR3 DNA reads TGTGCCAGCAGTTACCGGGGGACAGGGCTAGAGACCCAGTACTTC. This chain links TRBV6-5 with TRBJ2-5; 9 bases match TRBD1. The V and J ends lost 2 bases and 4 bases, in that order; junction bases with no gene match: 5. Germline CDR1 is MNHEY and CDR2 is SVGAGI. The CDR3 covers 15 residues.

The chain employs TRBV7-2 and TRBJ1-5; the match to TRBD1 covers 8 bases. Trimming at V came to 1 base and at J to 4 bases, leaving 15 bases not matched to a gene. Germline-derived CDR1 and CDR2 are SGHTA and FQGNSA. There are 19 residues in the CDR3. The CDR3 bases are TGTGCCAGCAGCTTAGTCCCCGCTGGACAGGGAAATTTGAATCAGCCCCAGCATTTT. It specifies CASSLVPAGQGNLNQPQHF.

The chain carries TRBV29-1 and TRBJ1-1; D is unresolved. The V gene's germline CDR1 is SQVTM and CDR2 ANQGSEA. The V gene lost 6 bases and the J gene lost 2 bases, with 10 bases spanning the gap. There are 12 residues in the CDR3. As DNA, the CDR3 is TGCAGCGTGCGGCGGGGTAACACTGAAGCTTTCTTT. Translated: CSVRRGNTEAFF.

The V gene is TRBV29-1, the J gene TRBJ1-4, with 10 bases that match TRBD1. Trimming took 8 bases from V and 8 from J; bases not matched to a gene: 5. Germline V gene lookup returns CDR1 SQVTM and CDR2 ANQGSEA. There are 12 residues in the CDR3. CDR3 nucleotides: TGCAGCACCCAGGACAGGGGGGAAAAACTGTTTTTT. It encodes CSTQDRGEKLFF.

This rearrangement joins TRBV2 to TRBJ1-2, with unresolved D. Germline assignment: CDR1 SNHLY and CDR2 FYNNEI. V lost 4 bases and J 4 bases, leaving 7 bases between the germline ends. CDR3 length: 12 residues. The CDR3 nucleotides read TGTGCCAGCAGTGGCGGAATCTATGGCTACACCTTC. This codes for CASSGGIYGYTF.

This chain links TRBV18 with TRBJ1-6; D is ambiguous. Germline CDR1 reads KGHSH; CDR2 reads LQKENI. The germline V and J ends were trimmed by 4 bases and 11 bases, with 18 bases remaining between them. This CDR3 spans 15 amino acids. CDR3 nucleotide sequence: TGTGCCAGCTCACACGATACAGCACGGGGAGCACCCCTCCACTTT. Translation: CASSHDTARGAPLHF.

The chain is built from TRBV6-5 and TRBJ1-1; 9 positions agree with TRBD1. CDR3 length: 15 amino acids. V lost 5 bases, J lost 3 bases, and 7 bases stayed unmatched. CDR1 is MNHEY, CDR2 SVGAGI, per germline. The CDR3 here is CASSITGGAYTEAFF. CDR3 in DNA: TGTGCCAGCAGTATTACAGGGGGCGCTTACACTGAAGCTTTCTTT.

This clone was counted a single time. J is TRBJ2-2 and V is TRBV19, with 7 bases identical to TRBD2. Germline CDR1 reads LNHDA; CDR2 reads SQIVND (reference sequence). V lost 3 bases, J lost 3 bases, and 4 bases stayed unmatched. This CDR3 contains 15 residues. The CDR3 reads CASSIERGDTGELFF. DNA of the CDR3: TGTGCCAGTAGTATTGAGCGGGGCGACACCGGGGAGCTGTTTTTT.

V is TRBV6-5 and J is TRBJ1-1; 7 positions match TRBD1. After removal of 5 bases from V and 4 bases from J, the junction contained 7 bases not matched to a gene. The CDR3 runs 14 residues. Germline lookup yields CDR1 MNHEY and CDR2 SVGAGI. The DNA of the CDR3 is TGTGCCAGCAGTATCAGGGGGATTTTCACTGAAGCTTTCTTT. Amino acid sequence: CASSIRGIFTEAFF.

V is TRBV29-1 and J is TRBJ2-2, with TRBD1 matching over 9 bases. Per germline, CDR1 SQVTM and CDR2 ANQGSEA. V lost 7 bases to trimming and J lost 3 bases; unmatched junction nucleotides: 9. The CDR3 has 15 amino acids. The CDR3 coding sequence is TGCAGCGCCCGAAGGACAGGGGACTACACCGGGGAGCTGTTTTTT. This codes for CSARRTGDYTGELFF.

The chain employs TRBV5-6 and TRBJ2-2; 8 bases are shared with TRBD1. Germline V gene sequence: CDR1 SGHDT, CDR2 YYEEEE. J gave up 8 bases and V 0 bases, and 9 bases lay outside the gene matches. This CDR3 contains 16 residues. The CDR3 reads CASSLDGRGRSGELFF. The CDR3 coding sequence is TGTGCCAGCAGCTTGGATGGCAGGGGGCGTTCGGGGGAGCTGTTTTTT.

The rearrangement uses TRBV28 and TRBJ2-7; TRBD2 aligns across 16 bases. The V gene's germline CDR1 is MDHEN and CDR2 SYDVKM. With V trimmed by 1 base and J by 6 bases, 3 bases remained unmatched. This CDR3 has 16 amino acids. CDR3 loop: CASSLLGTSGRGEQYF. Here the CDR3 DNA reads TGTGCCAGCAGTTTATTGGGGACTAGCGGGAGGGGCGAGCAGTACTTC.

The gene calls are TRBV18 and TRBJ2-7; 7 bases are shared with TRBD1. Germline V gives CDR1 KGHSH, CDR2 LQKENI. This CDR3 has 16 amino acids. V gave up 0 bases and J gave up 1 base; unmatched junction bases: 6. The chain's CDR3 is CASSPPGDRVSYEQYF. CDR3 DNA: TGTGCCAGCTCACCACCGGGTGACAGGGTGTCCTACGAGCAGTACTTC. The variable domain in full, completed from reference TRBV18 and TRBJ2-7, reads NAGVMQNPRHLVRRRGQEARLRCSPMKGHSHVYWYRQLPEEGLKFMVYLQKENIIDESGMPKERFSAEFPKEGPSILRIQQVVRGDSAAYFCASSPPGDRVSYEQYFGPGTRLTVT.

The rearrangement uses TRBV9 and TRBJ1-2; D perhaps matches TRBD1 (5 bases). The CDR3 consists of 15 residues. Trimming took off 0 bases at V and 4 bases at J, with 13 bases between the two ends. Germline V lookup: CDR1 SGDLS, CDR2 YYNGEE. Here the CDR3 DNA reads TGTGCCAGCAGCGTAGGCTGGGGCCTAACCTATGGCTACACCTTC. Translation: CASSVGWGLTYGYTF.

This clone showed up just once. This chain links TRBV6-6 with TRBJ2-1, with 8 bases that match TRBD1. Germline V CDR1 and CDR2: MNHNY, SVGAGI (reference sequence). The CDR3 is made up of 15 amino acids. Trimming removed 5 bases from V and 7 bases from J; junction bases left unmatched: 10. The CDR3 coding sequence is TGTGCCAGCAGTCTCCAGGGGCAGGGGGCGAATGAGCAGTTCTTC. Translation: CASSLQGQGANEQFF.

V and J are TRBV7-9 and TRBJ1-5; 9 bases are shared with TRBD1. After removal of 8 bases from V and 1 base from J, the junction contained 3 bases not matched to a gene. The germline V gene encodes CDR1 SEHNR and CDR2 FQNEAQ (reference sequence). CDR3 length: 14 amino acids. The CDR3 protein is CASGDRGSNQPQHF. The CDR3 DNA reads TGTGCCAGCGGAGACAGGGGGAGCAATCAGCCCCAGCATTTT.

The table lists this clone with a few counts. CDR3: CASSGTSGGADTQYF. In DNA, the CDR3 is TGTGCCAGCAGCGGTACTAGCGGGGGCGCAGATACGCAGTATTTT. This chain joins TRBV11-1 and TRBJ2-3; 11 nucleotides agree with TRBD2. The CDR3 is 15 residues long. The ends lost 5 bases at V and 4 bases at J; junction bases unmatched: 5. Germline assignment: CDR1 SGHAT and CDR2 FQDESV (reference sequence).

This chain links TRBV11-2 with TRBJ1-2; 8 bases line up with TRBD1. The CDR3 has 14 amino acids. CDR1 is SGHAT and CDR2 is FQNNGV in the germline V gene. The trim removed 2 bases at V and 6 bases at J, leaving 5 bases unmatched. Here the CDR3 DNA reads TGTGCCAGCAGCTTACAGGGGGCGCTGAATGGCTACACCTTC. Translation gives CASSLQGALNGYTF. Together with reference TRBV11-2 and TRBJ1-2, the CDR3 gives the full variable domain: EAGVAQSPRYKIIEKRQSVAFWCNPISGHATLYWYQQILGQGPKLLIQFQNNGVVDDSQLPKDRFSAERLKGVDSTLKIQPAKLEDSAVYLCASSLQGALNGYTFGSGTRLTVV.

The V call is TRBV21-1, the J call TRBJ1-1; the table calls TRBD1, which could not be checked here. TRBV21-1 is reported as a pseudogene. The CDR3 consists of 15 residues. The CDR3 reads CASSKLGQGGTEAFF. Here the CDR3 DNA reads TGTGCCAGCAGCAAGTTAGGACAGGGAGGCACTGAAGCTTTCTTT.

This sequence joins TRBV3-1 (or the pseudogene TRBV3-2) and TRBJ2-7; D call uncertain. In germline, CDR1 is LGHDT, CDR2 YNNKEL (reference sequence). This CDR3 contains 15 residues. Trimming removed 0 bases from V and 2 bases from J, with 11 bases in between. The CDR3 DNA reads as TGTGCCAGCAGCCAAGACGCGTCAGGTGCCTACGAGCAGTACTTC. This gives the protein CASSQDASGAYEQYF.

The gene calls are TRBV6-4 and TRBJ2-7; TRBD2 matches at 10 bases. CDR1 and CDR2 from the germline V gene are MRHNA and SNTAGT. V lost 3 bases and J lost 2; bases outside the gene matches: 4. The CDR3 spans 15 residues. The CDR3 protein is CASSEELAGTYEQYF. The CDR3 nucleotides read TGTGCCAGCAGTGAAGAACTAGCGGGAACCTACGAGCAGTACTTC.

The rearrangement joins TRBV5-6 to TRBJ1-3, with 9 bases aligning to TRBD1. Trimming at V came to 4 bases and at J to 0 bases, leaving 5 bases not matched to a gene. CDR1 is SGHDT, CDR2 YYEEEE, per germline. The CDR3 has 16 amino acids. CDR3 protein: CASSLGTGRSGNTIYF. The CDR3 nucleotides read TGTGCCAGCAGCCTGGGGACAGGGCGCTCTGGAAACACCATATATTTT.

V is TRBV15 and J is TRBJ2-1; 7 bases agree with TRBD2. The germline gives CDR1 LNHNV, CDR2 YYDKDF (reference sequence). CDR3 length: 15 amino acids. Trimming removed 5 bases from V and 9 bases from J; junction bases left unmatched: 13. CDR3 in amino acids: CATSPEWGGVAEQFF. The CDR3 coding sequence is TGTGCCACCAGCCCAGAATGGGGAGGGGTCGCTGAGCAGTTCTTC.

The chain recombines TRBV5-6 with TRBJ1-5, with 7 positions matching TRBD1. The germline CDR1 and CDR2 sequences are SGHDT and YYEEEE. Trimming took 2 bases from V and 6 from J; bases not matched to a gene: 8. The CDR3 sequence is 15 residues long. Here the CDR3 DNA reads TGTGCCAGCAGCTTAAACAGGGGAAACAGTCAGCCCCAGCATTTT. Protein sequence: CASSLNRGNSQPQHF.

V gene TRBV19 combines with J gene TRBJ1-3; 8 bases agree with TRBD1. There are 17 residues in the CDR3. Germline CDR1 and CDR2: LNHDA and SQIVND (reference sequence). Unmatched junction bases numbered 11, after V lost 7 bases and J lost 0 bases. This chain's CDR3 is CASTTRQGARSGNTIYF. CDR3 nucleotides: TGTGCCAGTACCACCCGGCAGGGGGCCCGCTCTGGAAACACCATATATTTT.

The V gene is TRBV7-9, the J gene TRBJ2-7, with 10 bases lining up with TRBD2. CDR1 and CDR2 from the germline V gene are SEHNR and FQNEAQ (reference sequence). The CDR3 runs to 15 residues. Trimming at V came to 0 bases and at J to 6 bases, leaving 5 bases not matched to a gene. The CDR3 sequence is CASSLAPAGGREQYF. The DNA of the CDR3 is TGTGCCAGCAGCTTAGCCCCAGCGGGAGGGCGCGAGCAGTACTTC.